These T cell receptor beta chains were read from a single sample in a study of blood T cell repertoires in COVID-19. This table comes from immunoSEQ multiplex PCR, and its TCRdb copy is limited to in-frame clones, with some not included. The sample comprises 200,000 to 300,000 clones, approximately 90% of which are singletons, and 0.95% to 1.5% rests with the top ten. The sequencing sample was made of PBMCs or T cells enriched from blood (not recorded which). Every receptor here comes from a woman in her forties with acute COVID-19. The CDR3 runs from the conserved cysteine through the conserved F or W. The D gene is left open where the match is weak. Clone size appears in some rows only: once, few, many, or a class for an expanded clone.

size: once; J: TRBJ1-2; D: TRBD1; V: TRBV6-5; length: 15; CDR3: CASSSTGTDPYGYTF; DNA: TGTGCCAGCAGTAGCACCGGGACAGATCCCTATGGCTACACCTTC
size: NA; J: TRBJ2-5; D: TRBD2; V: TRBV3-1/TRBV3-2; length: 18; CDR3: CASSQDFLLAGVEETQYF; DNA: TGTGCCAGCAGCCAAGATTTTCTCCTAGCGGGAGTAGAAGAGACCCAGTACTTC
size: NA; J: TRBJ1-2; D: TRBD1; V: TRBV10-2; length: 14; CDR3: CASSEGDRRNGYTF; DNA: TGCGCCAGCAGTGAGGGGGACAGGAGAAATGGCTACACCTTC
size: few; J: TRBJ1-3; D: TRBD1; V: TRBV19; length: 15; CDR3: CATRDRANSGNTIYF; DNA: TGTGCCACCCGGGACAGGGCTAACTCTGGAAACACCATATATTTT
size: once; J: TRBJ1-2; D: TRBD1; V: TRBV25-1; length: 15; CDR3: CASSEFPDRAYGYTF; DNA: TGTGCCAGCAGTGAATTCCCGGACAGGGCATATGGCTACACCTTC
size: NA; J: TRBJ2-1; D: NA; V: TRBV27; length: 14; CDR3: CASSADVAGNEQFF; DNA: TGTGCCAGCAGTGCGGATGTCGCGGGAAATGAGCAGTTCTTC
size: NA; J: TRBJ2-4; D: NA; V: TRBV30; length: 13; CDR3: CAWSANQGNIQYF; DNA: TGTGCCTGGAGTGCCAACCAGGGGAACATTCAGTACTTC
size: once; J: TRBJ2-1; D: NA; V: TRBV7-6; length: 16; CDR3: CASSLVPRESYNEQFF; DNA: TGTGCCAGCAGCTTAGTGCCGAGGGAGTCCTACAATGAGCAGTTCTTC
size: NA; J: TRBJ1-2; D: NA; V: TRBV12-3/TRBV12-4; length: 12; CDR3: CASSFRGWGYTF; DNA: TGTGCCAGCAGTTTCAGGGGCTGGGGCTACACCTTC
size: once; J: TRBJ2-2; D: NA; V: TRBV4-2; length: 17; CDR3: CASSQGFGGRDTGELFF; DNA: TGTGCCAGCAGCCAAGGGTTCGGGGGGCGGGACACCGGGGAGCTGTTTTTT
size: NA; J: TRBJ2-1; D: NA; V: TRBV29-1; length: 12; CDR3: CSVPVGGIEQFF; DNA: TGCAGCGTCCCTGTGGGGGGAATTGAGCAGTTCTTC
size: NA; J: TRBJ2-1; D: NA; V: TRBV9; length: 13; CDR3: CASSVLGGNEQFF; DNA: TGTGCCAGCAGCGTATTAGGGGGCAATGAGCAGTTCTTC
size: NA; J: TRBJ1-2; D: TRBD1; V: TRBV5-1; length: 14; CDR3: CASGQTGPFYGYTF; DNA: TGCGCCAGCGGACAGACAGGGCCCTTCTATGGCTACACCTTC
size: NA; J: TRBJ2-5; D: NA; V: TRBV5-5; length: 12; CDR3: CASISTSWTQYF; DNA: TGTGCCAGCATCAGTACCTCCTGGACCCAGTACTTC
size: NA; J: TRBJ1-5; D: TRBD1; V: TRBV28; length: 16; CDR3: CASSYVDGQGDQPQHF; DNA: TGTGCCAGCAGTTATGTGGACGGGCAGGGGGATCAGCCCCAGCATTTT
size: NA; J: TRBJ2-7; D: TRBD2; V: TRBV18; length: 18; CDR3: CASSPPGLAGVGSYEQYF; DNA: TGTGCCAGCTCACCACCCGGACTAGCGGGAGTGGGGTCCTACGAGCAGTACTTC
size: NA; J: TRBJ2-1; D: NA; V: TRBV12-2; length: 15; CDR3: CASRFGASGTIEQFF; DNA: TGTGCAAGTCGCTTCGGGGCTAGCGGGACTATTGAGCAGTTCTTC
size: NA; J: TRBJ2-5; D: TRBD1; V: TRBV18; length: 17; CDR3: CASSPRNRGSYQETQYF; DNA: TGTGCCAGCTCACCACGTAACAGGGGATCGTACCAAGAGACCCAGTACTTC
size: NA; J: TRBJ1-4; D: NA; V: TRBV3-1/TRBV3-2; length: 15; CDR3: CASSQGPSSNEKLFF; DNA: TGTGCCAGCAGCCAAGGGCCCTCCTCTAATGAAAAACTGTTTTTT